This T cell receptor beta chain was obtained from a study of OX40 agonist ivuxolimab in advanced cancers. Study overall: Intravenous ivuxolimab at 0.01 to 10 mg/kg was given to patients every 2 weeks.

Concerning this clone: Antigen unknown.

Assay: immunoSEQ multiplex PCR; the TCRdb copy retains only in-frame clones and omits some. The profile shows approximately 90,000 clones, about 90% of them singletons. Study conclusions and caveats: Among patients with partial responses at 0.1-3.0 mg/kg, clonal expansion was among the lowest.

The CDR3 is 15 residues long. Germline CDR1 SGDLS, CDR2 YYNGEE. Trimming took 1 base from V and 8 from J, leaving 15 bases between them. Exclusion of a patient followed from autoimmune disease history or systemic immunosuppression. The J gene is TRBJ2-2, the V gene TRBV9, with D possibly being TRBD2 (5 bases). The receptor comes from an adult with an advanced solid tumor such as melanoma, head and neck, liver or kidney cancer. The sequencing used CD4+ or CD8+ T cells sorted from blood, collected in a trial of the OX40 agonist ivuxolimab. The CDR3 DNA sequence: TGTGCCAGCAGCGTAATCGACGGCCCGGGGGGGGAGCTGTTTTTT. It translates to CASSVIDGPGGELFF.